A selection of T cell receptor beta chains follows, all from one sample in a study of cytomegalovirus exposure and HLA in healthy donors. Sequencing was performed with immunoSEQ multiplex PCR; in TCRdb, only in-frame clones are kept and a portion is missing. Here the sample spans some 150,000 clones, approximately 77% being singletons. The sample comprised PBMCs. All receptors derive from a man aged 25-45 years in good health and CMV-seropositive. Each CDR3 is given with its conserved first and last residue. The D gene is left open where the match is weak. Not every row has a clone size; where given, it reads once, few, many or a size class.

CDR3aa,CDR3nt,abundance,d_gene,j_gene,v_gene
CASSYSGTDNYGYTF,TGTGCCAGCAGTTACTCTGGGACAGACAACTATGGCTACACCTTC,once,TRBD1,TRBJ1-2,TRBV6-5
CASSLGGTSASYNEQFF,TGTGCCAGCAGCTTGGGGGGGACTAGTGCCTCGTACAATGAGCAGTTCTTC,NA,TRBD2,TRBJ2-1,TRBV5-4
CASSEFQGADNSPLHF,TGTGCCAGCAGTGAATTTCAAGGGGCCGATAATTCACCCCTCCACTTT,NA,NA,TRBJ1-6,TRBV25-1
CASSPAGGSNQPQHF,TGCGCCAGCAGCCCCGCAGGGGGAAGCAATCAGCCCCAGCATTTT,NA,TRBD1,TRBJ1-5,TRBV5-1
CASSTRLLRATNEKLFF,TGTGCCAGTAGTACGCGCCTCCTGAGGGCAACTAATGAAAAACTGTTTTTT,few,NA,TRBJ1-4,TRBV19
CAIRPDREGEKLFF,TGTGCCATCAGACCCGACAGGGAAGGTGAAAAACTGTTTTTT,NA,TRBD1,TRBJ1-4,TRBV10-3
CASSQVRWETQYF,TGCGCCAGCAGCCAAGTCAGGTGGGAGACCCAGTACTTC,NA,NA,TRBJ2-5,TRBV4-1
CASSQAAGREAGELFF,TGCGCCAGCAGCCAAGCCGCGGGCAGGGAGGCCGGGGAGCTGTTTTTT,NA,NA,TRBJ2-2,TRBV4-3
CASSVRQDNQPQHF,TGTGCCAGCAGTGTTAGACAGGATAATCAGCCCCAGCATTTT,few,NA,TRBJ1-5,TRBV28
CASSFGTGVGNEQFF,TGTGCCAGCAGCTTTGGGACAGGGGTTGGCAATGAGCAGTTCTTC,NA,TRBD1,TRBJ2-1,TRBV5-6
CASSDRDQETQYF,TGTGCCAGCAGCGACCGGGATCAAGAGACCCAGTACTTC,NA,NA,TRBJ2-5,TRBV5-6
CASSAPGQGTEKLFF,TGCGCCAGCAGCGCCCCGGGACAGGGGACTGAAAAACTGTTTTTT,few,TRBD1,TRBJ1-4,TRBV5-1
CASSPRGLAGGTSSYEQYF,TGCGCCAGCAGCCCACGGGGACTAGCGGGGGGTACAAGCTCCTACGAGCAGTACTTC,NA,TRBD2,TRBJ2-7,TRBV4-1
CASATGIEQYF,TGTGCCAGCGCTACAGGGATCGAGCAGTACTTC,NA,NA,TRBJ2-7,TRBV19
CASSTANSPLHF,TGTGCCAGCTCGACAGCGAATTCACCCCTCCACTTT,NA,NA,TRBJ1-6,TRBV2
CASSDNLDRVNSPLHF,TGTGCCAGCAGCGATAATTTGGACAGGGTCAATTCACCCCTCCACTTT,NA,TRBD1,TRBJ1-6,TRBV9
CASSVQWNYGYTF,TGTGCCAGCAGTGTTCAGTGGAACTATGGCTACACCTTC,NA,NA,TRBJ1-2,TRBV2
CASSLAGTGRSPLHF,TGCGCCAGCAGCTTGGCCGGGACAGGGCGTTCACCCCTCCACTTT,NA,TRBD1,TRBJ1-6,TRBV5-1
CASSLGRNTEAFF,TGTGCCAGCAGTTTAGGCAGGAACACTGAAGCTTTCTTT,NA,NA,TRBJ1-1,TRBV27
CAWKLSMTGYGYEQYF,TGTGCCTGGAAGCTATCCATGACAGGGTACGGCTACGAGCAGTACTTC,NA,TRBD1,TRBJ2-7,TRBV30
CASSPGLFSSGNTIYF,TGCGCCAGCAGCCCGGGACTTTTTAGCTCTGGAAACACCATATATTTT,NA,NA,TRBJ1-3,TRBV5-1
CASSLPTGANTGELFF,TGTGCCAGCAGTTTGCCTACGGGGGCGAACACCGGGGAGCTGTTTTTT,NA,NA,TRBJ2-2,TRBV27
CASTTPVAGITDTQYF,TGTGCCAGCACCACCCCCGTAGCGGGGATCACAGATACGCAGTATTTT,NA,TRBD2,TRBJ2-3,TRBV13
CAWAQGAYEQYF,TGTGCCTGGGCCCAGGGGGCCTACGAGCAGTACTTC,NA,TRBD1,TRBJ2-7,TRBV30
CASSNGSPYEQYF,TGCGCCAGCAGTAATGGGAGCCCCTACGAGCAGTACTTC,NA,NA,TRBJ2-7,TRBV4-3
CASSPFGTARRGEINQPQHF,TGCGCCAGCAGCCCATTCGGGACAGCAAGAAGGGGGGAGATCAATCAGCCCCAGCATTTT,few,TRBD1,TRBJ1-5,TRBV23-1
CASSQSSYEQYF,TGTGCCAGCAGCCAGTCCTCCTACGAGCAGTACTTC,NA,NA,TRBJ2-7,TRBV7-9
CASSLDPSVKTQYF,TGTGCCAGCAGCTTAGACCCTAGCGTAAAGACCCAGTACTTC,NA,NA,TRBJ2-5,TRBV7-2
CASSHDTRTGYTGELFF,TGTGCCAGCAGCCACGATACTAGGACAGGGTACACCGGGGAGCTGTTTTTT,NA,TRBD1,TRBJ2-2,TRBV7-7
CASSPRGTDGAYEQYF,TGTGCCAGTAGCCCCCGGGGGACCGATGGGGCCTACGAGCAGTACTTC,NA,NA,TRBJ2-7,TRBV19
CASRTARGSQPQHF,TGTGCCAGCAGAACAGCCAGGGGGAGTCAGCCCCAGCATTTT,NA,TRBD1,TRBJ1-5,TRBV28
CASSSLAADTQYF,TGTGCCAGCAGCTCCCTAGCGGCAGATACGCAGTATTTT,few,TRBD2,TRBJ2-3,TRBV11-3
CASSAQIGTEIPYEQYF,TGTGCCAGCAGCGCGCAAATTGGGACAGAGATCCCCTACGAGCAGTACTTC,NA,TRBD1,TRBJ2-7,TRBV9
CASSLSQSQPQHF,TGTGCCAGCAGCTTAAGTCAGTCTCAGCCCCAGCATTTT,NA,NA,TRBJ1-5,TRBV7-9
CASSEDNHNEQYF,TGTGCCAGCAGCGAGGACAACCACAACGAGCAGTACTTC,once,NA,TRBJ2-7,TRBV2
CASSESRGSPLHF,TGTGCCAGCAGTGAATCGCGAGGTTCACCCCTCCACTTT,once,NA,TRBJ1-6,TRBV25-1
CALQARGETEAFF,TGTGCCCTCCAGGCTCGGGGGGAGACTGAAGCTTTCTTT,NA,NA,TRBJ1-1,TRBV28
CASSLLAGGVEQYF,TGTGCCAGCAGCTTACTAGCGGGGGGAGTCGAGCAGTACTTC,once,TRBD2,TRBJ2-7,TRBV11-2
CASGSSGSSYNEQFF,TGTGCCAGCGGTTCTAGCGGTTCATCCTACAATGAGCAGTTCTTC,NA,TRBD2,TRBJ2-1,TRBV2
CASSPQPERGEKLFF,TGTGCCAGCAGCCCGCAACCGGAGAGGGGGGAAAAACTGTTTTTT,NA,NA,TRBJ1-4,TRBV5-6
CASSQVGQGSYEQYF,TGTGCCAGCAGTCAAGTGGGACAGGGATCCTACGAGCAGTACTTC,few,TRBD1,TRBJ2-7,TRBV7-3
CASSLLAGANTGELFF,TGCGCCAGCAGCTTACTAGCGGGCGCGAACACCGGGGAGCTGTTTTTT,NA,TRBD2,TRBJ2-2,TRBV5-1
CAWKKSGANTGELFF,TGTGCCTGGAAGAAAAGCGGCGCGAACACCGGGGAGCTGTTTTTT,NA,NA,TRBJ2-2,TRBV30
CASTRRLAGTGELFF,TGTGCCAGCACTCGTCGGCTAGCGGGGACCGGGGAGCTGTTTTTT,NA,TRBD2,TRBJ2-2,TRBV28
CASKPIDSNQPQHF,TGTGCCAGCAAACCCATAGATAGCAATCAGCCCCAGCATTTT,NA,NA,TRBJ1-5,TRBV28